These 19 T cell receptor beta chains originate from one sample sequenced in a study of T cell responses to AZD1222 COVID-19 vaccine. Using immunoSEQ multiplex PCR, the repertoire was profiled, and TCRdb retains in-frame clones only, with some absent. The sample consists of some 130,000 clones, more than 85% of them appearing once. This specimen was peripheral blood, taken on day 0 of AZD1222 vaccination. The receptors shown here come from an adult in good health.

The rearrangement uses TRBV12-3 or TRBV12-4 and TRBJ1-6, with 8 bases aligning to TRBD1. V dropped 4 bases and J dropped 7; count of bases not matched to a gene: 0. This CDR3 comprises 13 residues. CDR3 region: CASSWDRNSPLHF. The DNA for the CDR3 is TGTGCCAGCAGTTGGGACAGGAATTCACCCCTCCACTTT.

This clone occurred once. This chain joins TRBV7-9 and TRBJ2-7, with D maybe TRBD2 (5 bases). The CDR3 has 14 residues. CDR1 is SEHNR, CDR2 FQNEAQ, per germline (reference sequence). Trimming pared 0 bases from V and 2 bases from J, leaving 8 bases between. This CDR3 is CASSLAPGTYEQYF. The CDR3 DNA sequence: TGTGCCAGCAGCTTAGCGCCCGGGACCTACGAGCAGTACTTC.

The chain uses TRBV12-5 and TRBJ2-7, with 13 bases fitting TRBD2. The CDR3 contains 17 residues. The V gene end was trimmed by 5 bases and the J gene end by 4 bases; junction bases not matched to a gene: 11. In germline, CDR1 is LGHNT, CDR2 FRNRAP. CDR3 DNA sequence: TGTGCTAGTGGTCCCAGGGGGACTAGCGGGGCGATATACGAGCAGTACTTC. Translation gives CASGPRGTSGAIYEQYF.

This chain joins TRBV7-9 and TRBJ1-1; 7 bases align to TRBD1. Unmatched junction bases numbered 7, after V lost 5 bases and J lost 4 bases. CDR3 length equals 14 residues. Germline V gene sequence: CDR1 SEHNR, CDR2 FQNEAQ (reference sequence). CDR3 region: CASSPPTGTTEAFF. The CDR3 DNA follows: TGTGCCAGCAGCCCCCCGACAGGGACCACTGAAGCTTTCTTT.

The V and J genes are TRBV7-3 and TRBJ1-1; D gene unclear. CDR3 length: 13 residues. Germline V gene data show CDR1 as SGHTA and CDR2 as FQGTGA. Trimming took 3 bases from V and 1 from J, leaving 6 bases between them. The DNA of the CDR3 is TGTGCCAGCAGCTTCCAGGAGAACACTGAAGCTTTCTTT. It specifies CASSFQENTEAFF.

This chain uses TRBV24-1 with TRBJ1-1; D is unresolved. The CDR3 covers 12 residues. Germline assignment: CDR1 KGHDR and CDR2 SFDVKD. Trimming took 4 bases from V and 7 from J, leaving 9 bases between them. CDR3 sequence: CATSERRGEAFF. The CDR3 DNA sequence: TGTGCCACCAGTGAGCGACGGGGTGAAGCTTTCTTT.

The sample holds one count of this clone. The rearrangement links TRBV27 to TRBJ1-3, with D perhaps matching TRBD1 (6 bases). V lost 6 bases and J lost 1, with 10 bases in between. The CDR3 has 14 amino acids. Germline CDR1 reads MNHEY; CDR2 reads SMNVEV (reference sequence). In DNA form, the CDR3 reads TGTGCCAGCAGGGAGACAGGATCTGGAAACACCATATATTTT. It is translated as CASRETGSGNTIYF.

This rearrangement joins TRBV5-1 to TRBJ2-5; TRBD2 matches at 8 bases. V was pared by 4 bases and J by 3 bases, with 8 bases of the junction left unmatched. The CDR3 covers 15 residues. Germline V CDR1 and CDR2: SGHRS, YFSETQ. The CDR3 DNA reads TGCGCCAGCAGCGCAAGCGGGAGCCCCGAAGAGACCCAGTACTTC. It is translated as CASSASGSPEETQYF. Variable domain in full (rest from reference TRBV5-1 and TRBJ2-5): KAGVTQTPRYLIKTRGQQVTLSCSPISGHRSVSWYQQTPGQGLQFLFEYFSETQRNKGNFPGRFSGRQFSNSRSEMNVSTLELGDSALYLCASSASGSPEETQYFGPGTRLLVL.

The rearrangement uses TRBV4-3 and TRBJ2-1; D is uncertain. Germline loops: CDR1 LGHNA, CDR2 YSLEER. This CDR3 spans 13 amino acids. Trimming removed 4 bases at V and 8 bases at J, with 12 bases between. CDR3: CASSPASWDEQFF. In nucleotides, the CDR3 is TGCGCCAGCAGCCCGGCTTCTTGGGATGAGCAGTTCTTC.

The chain has TRBV6-6 and TRBJ2-1, with TRBD1 matching over 7 bases. CDR1 is MNHNY and CDR2 is SVGAGI in the germline V gene (reference sequence). CDR3 length: 15 residues. Trimming at V came to 6 bases and at J to 7 bases, leaving 12 bases not matched to a gene. The DNA for the CDR3 is TGTGCCAGCAGGGAGGACAGGTCAGGCTTTAATGAGCAGTTCTTC. Translating gives CASREDRSGFNEQFF.

This clone has just one count. The chain couples TRBV5-1 to TRBJ2-1; D perhaps matches TRBD2 (6 bases). The CDR3 sequence is 15 residues long. The V gene's germline CDR1 is SGHRS and CDR2 YFSETQ. V was cut by 0 bases and J by 3 bases, with 10 bases left in between. The CDR3 DNA sequence: TGCGCCAGCAGCTTGGGAGTAGCGGACTACAATGAGCAGTTCTTC. Amino acids: CASSLGVADYNEQFF. The entire variable domain, with the rest obtained from reference TRBV5-1 and TRBJ2-1, is as follows: KAGVTQTPRYLIKTRGQQVTLSCSPISGHRSVSWYQQTPGQGLQFLFEYFSETQRNKGNFPGRFSGRQFSNSRSEMNVSTLELGDSALYLCASSLGVADYNEQFFGPGTRLTVL.

This chain joins TRBV29-1 and TRBJ2-7, with 7 positions matching TRBD2. Germline values: CDR1 SQVTM, CDR2 ANQGSEA. This CDR3 contains 14 residues. After removal of 7 bases from V and 6 bases from J, the junction contained 15 bases not matched to a gene. The CDR3 is CSADGGTQSGEQYF. The CDR3 DNA sequence: TGCAGCGCCGACGGGGGGACCCAGAGTGGCGAGCAGTACTTC.

V usage is TRBV11-2 and J usage is TRBJ2-1, with 10 bases lining up with TRBD1. The CDR3 length is 15 residues. J lost 8 bases, V lost 2 bases, and 6 bases had no gene match. Germline CDR1 reads SGHAT; CDR2 reads FQNNGV. The CDR3 loop reads CASSLLDRGEDEQFF. CDR3 coding DNA: TGTGCCAGCAGCTTATTGGACAGGGGGGAAGATGAGCAGTTCTTC. Looking up the rest from reference TRBV11-2 and TRBJ2-1 gives the full variable domain: EAGVAQSPRYKIIEKRQSVAFWCNPISGHATLYWYQQILGQGPKLLIQFQNNGVVDDSQLPKDRFSAERLKGVDSTLKIQPAKLEDSAVYLCASSLLDRGEDEQFFGPGTRLTVL.

The chain links TRBV4-3 to TRBJ2-5; 15 positions agree with TRBD2. V lost 1 base to trimming and J lost 0 bases; unmatched junction nucleotides: 3. CDR3 size: 18 residues. Looked up from germline, CDR1 is LGHNA and CDR2 is YSLEER. For the CDR3, the DNA is TGCGCCAGCAGCCAAGGGACTAGCGGGAGGGGGTACCAAGAGACCCAGTACTTC. Translated, it gives CASSQGTSGRGYQETQYF.

This sequence joins TRBV12-3 or TRBV12-4 and TRBJ2-7, with D hard to call. This CDR3 has 13 residues. V was shortened by 4 bases and J by 4 bases, with 11 bases between the two germline ends. The CDR3 DNA follows: TGTGCCAGCAGTTACGGCCTAGGGTACGAGCAGTACTTC. Translated, it gives CASSYGLGYEQYF.

There are a few counts of this clone. V and J are TRBV5-6 and TRBJ1-3; the D gene is possibly TRBD1 (5 bases). Germline-derived CDR1 and CDR2 are SGHDT and YYEEEE. Trimming cost V 0 bases and J 6 bases, with 7 bases left between them. The CDR3 contains 13 residues. CDR3 loop: CASSLVGTNTIYF. The CDR3 coding sequence is TGTGCCAGCAGCTTGGTGGGGACAAACACCATATATTTT.

The V and J genes are TRBV27 and TRBJ1-5; TRBD1 is a possible D gene (6 bases). The germline CDR1 and CDR2 sequences are MNHEY and SMNVEV (reference sequence). The CDR3 has 15 amino acids. Trimming removed 8 bases at V and 0 bases at J, with 14 bases between. DNA of the CDR3: TGTGCCAGCGGCCCACAGGGATATAGCAATCAGCCCCAGCATTTT. Translation gives CASGPQGYSNQPQHF.

CDR3 amino acids: CASSLNGGGNEQFF. The DNA of the CDR3 is TGCGCCAGCAGCTTAAACGGGGGAGGTAATGAGCAGTTCTTC. The chain combines TRBV5-1 with TRBJ2-1, with D maybe TRBD2 (6 bases). This CDR3 region has 14 residues. Trimming cost V 2 bases and J 7 bases, with 13 bases left between them. CDR1 and CDR2 from the germline V gene are SGHRS and YFSETQ.

The CDR3 sequence: CASTRQAGNEKLFF. CDR3 nucleotide sequence: TGTGCCAGTACCCGGCAGGCCGGTAATGAAAAACTGTTTTTT. V is TRBV2 and J is TRBJ1-4; D unresolved. The CDR3 is 14 residues long. Germline V gives CDR1 SNHLY, CDR2 FYNNEI. Trimming removed 9 bases at V and 4 bases at J, with 15 bases between.